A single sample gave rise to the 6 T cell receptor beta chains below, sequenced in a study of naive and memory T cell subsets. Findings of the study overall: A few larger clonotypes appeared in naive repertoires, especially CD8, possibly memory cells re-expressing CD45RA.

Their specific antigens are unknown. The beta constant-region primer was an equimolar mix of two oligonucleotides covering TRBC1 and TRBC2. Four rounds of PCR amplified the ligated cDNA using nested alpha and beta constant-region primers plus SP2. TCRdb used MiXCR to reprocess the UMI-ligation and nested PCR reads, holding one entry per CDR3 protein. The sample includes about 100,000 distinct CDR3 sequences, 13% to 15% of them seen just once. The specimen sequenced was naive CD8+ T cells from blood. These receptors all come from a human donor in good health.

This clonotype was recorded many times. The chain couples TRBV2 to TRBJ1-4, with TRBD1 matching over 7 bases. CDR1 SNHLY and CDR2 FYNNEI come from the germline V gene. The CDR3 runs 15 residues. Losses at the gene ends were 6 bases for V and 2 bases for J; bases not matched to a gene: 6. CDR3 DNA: TGTGCCAGCAGAAGCACCAGGGGGACTAATGAAAAACTGTTTTTT. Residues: CASRSTRGTNEKLFF.

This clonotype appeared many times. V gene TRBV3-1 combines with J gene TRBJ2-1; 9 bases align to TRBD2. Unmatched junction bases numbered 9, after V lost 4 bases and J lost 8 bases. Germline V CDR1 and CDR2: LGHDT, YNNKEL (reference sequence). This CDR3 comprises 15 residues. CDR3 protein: CASSRIAGAFDEQFF. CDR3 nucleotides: TGTGCCAGCAGCCGAATAGCGGGAGCCTTCGATGAGCAGTTCTTC.

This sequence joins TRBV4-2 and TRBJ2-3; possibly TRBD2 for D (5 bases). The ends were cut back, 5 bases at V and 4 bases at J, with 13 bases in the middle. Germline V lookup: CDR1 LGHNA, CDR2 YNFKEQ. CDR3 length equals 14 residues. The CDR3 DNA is TGTGCCAGCAGCTCAAGGCTAGCCGCAGATACGCAGTATTTT. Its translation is CASSSRLAADTQYF.

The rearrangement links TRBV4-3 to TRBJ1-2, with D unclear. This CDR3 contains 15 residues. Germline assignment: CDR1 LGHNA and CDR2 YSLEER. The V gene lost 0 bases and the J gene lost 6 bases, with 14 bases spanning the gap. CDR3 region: CASSQDRPGRNGYTF. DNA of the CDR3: TGCGCCAGCAGCCAAGATAGACCGGGTAGGAATGGCTACACCTTC.

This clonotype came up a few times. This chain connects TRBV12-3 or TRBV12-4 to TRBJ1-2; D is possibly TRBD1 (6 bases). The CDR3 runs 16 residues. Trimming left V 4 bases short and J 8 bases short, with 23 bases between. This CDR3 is CASSSGPNTGRNGYTF. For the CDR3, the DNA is TGTGCCAGCAGTTCTGGCCCCAACACAGGGCGAAACGGCTACACCTTC.

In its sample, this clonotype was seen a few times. As DNA, the CDR3 is TGTGCCAGTAAGCCCACGGGGTATTTGGATTCACCCCTCCACTTT. This gives the protein CASKPTGYLDSPLHF. The chain has TRBV19 and TRBJ1-6; D unresolved. Germline CDR1 LNHDA, CDR2 SQIVND (reference sequence). Trimming took 7 bases from V and 8 from J, leaving 18 bases between them. The length of the CDR3 is 15 residues.